The 15 T cell receptor beta chains below all came from one sample that was sequenced in a study of early T cells in non-severe SARS-CoV-2 infection. A single record per CDR3 protein comes from TCRdb applying MiXCR to the 5' RACE reads. The sample shows about 59,000 distinct CDR3 sequences, around 14% of them seen only once. Sample: whole blood, taken at baseline. These receptors all stem from an adult who was a healthcare worker with PCR-confirmed SARS-CoV-2 infection or an uninfected control (not recorded which).

The genes are TRBV11-2 and TRBJ2-2; maybe TRBD1 (5 bases). CDR1 SGHAT and CDR2 FQNNGV come from the germline V gene. The CDR3 spans 15 residues. Trimming took 5 bases from V and 2 from J, leaving 12 bases between them. The CDR3 DNA is TGTGCCAGCAGCATCCGGACACGAAACACCGGGGAGCTGTTTTTT. Amino acids: CASSIRTRNTGELFF. The full variable domain, with the rest looked up from reference TRBV11-2 and TRBJ2-2, is EAGVAQSPRYKIIEKRQSVAFWCNPISGHATLYWYQQILGQGPKLLIQFQNNGVVDDSQLPKDRFSAERLKGVDSTLKIQPAKLEDSAVYLCASSIRTRNTGELFFGEGSRLTVL.

The chain links TRBV3-1 to TRBJ2-3; D is possibly TRBD1 (6 bases). The CDR3 runs 18 residues. V was pared by 4 bases and J by 0 bases, with 20 bases between. Germline CDR1 is LGHDT and CDR2 is YNNKEL (reference sequence). The CDR3 reads CASSLQGRARSSTDTQYF. The CDR3 nucleotides are TGTGCCAGCAGCCTCCAGGGGCGGGCACGATCTAGCACAGATACGCAGTATTTT.

The chain couples TRBV20-1 to TRBJ1-1; 11 bases are shared with TRBD1. Germline V gene sequence: CDR1 DFQATT, CDR2 SNEGSKA (reference sequence). V shed 8 bases and J 5 bases; nucleotides not matched to a gene: 7. The CDR3 has 13 residues. The CDR3 is CSPDRGRRTEAFF. CDR3 DNA: TGCAGTCCGGACAGGGGGCGGAGGACTGAAGCTTTCTTT.

The chain carries TRBV6-5 and TRBJ2-4; D might be TRBD2 (5 bases). This CDR3 has 13 amino acids. V was shortened by 0 bases and J by 8 bases, with 8 bases between the two germline ends. CDR1 is MNHEY, CDR2 SVGAGI, per germline. The CDR3 sequence is CASSYSGGYIQYF. DNA of the CDR3: TGTGCCAGCAGTTACTCAGGAGGTTACATTCAGTACTTC.

This clonotype came up a few times. The chain couples TRBV5-1 to TRBJ1-6; 8 bases map to TRBD1. Germline loops: CDR1 SGHRS, CDR2 YFSETQ. The length of the CDR3 is 18 residues. After removal of 2 bases from V and 0 bases from J, the junction contained 7 bases not matched to a gene. CDR3 DNA sequence: TGCGCCAGCAGCTTATGGGACAGGACGAGCTCCTATAATTCACCCCTCCACTTT. Protein: CASSLWDRTSSYNSPLHF.

This clonotype was counted between two and nine times. The chain combines TRBV6-1 with TRBJ2-1; 8 bases align to TRBD2. Germline CDR1 MNHNS, CDR2 SASEGT. The V segment lost 9 bases and the J segment 3 bases; nucleotides outside the gene matches: 19. This CDR3 spans 18 amino acids. The CDR3 sequence: CASGETSATFLNYNEQFF. The CDR3 DNA reads TGTGCCAGTGGGGAGACTAGCGCGACGTTTCTTAACTACAATGAGCAGTTCTTC.

This clonotype was detected many times. The gene calls are TRBV4-3 and TRBJ2-1, with 10 bases lining up with TRBD2. Looked up from germline, CDR1 is LGHNA and CDR2 is YSLEER. The CDR3 length is 15 residues. J lost 8 bases, V lost 3 bases, and 7 bases had no gene match. The chain's CDR3 is CASSQLAGDVYEQFF. The CDR3 coding sequence is TGCGCCAGCAGCCAGCTAGCGGGAGATGTCTATGAGCAGTTCTTC.

In its sample, this clonotype was seen a few times. This chain links TRBV6-5 with TRBJ1-1; unclear D gene. CDR3 length: 14 amino acids. Trimming stripped 4 bases from V and 7 bases from J, with 16 bases between. CDR1 and CDR2 from the germline V gene are MNHEY and SVGAGI. The CDR3 protein is CASSSQDILLEAFF. DNA of the CDR3: TGTGCCAGCAGTTCCCAAGACATACTCCTTGAAGCTTTCTTT.

This clonotype was recorded many times. The chain joins TRBV24-1 to TRBJ2-3, with 8 nucleotides matching TRBD1. V dropped 3 bases and J dropped 4; count of bases not matched to a gene: 5. Germline V gene lookup returns CDR1 KGHDR and CDR2 SFDVKD. CDR3 length: 15 residues. The CDR3 is CATSDPTGVADTQYF. The CDR3 DNA follows: TGTGCCACCAGTGATCCGACAGGGGTGGCAGATACGCAGTATTTT.

The V and J genes are TRBV14 and TRBJ1-1, with no clear D. The V and J ends lost 2 bases and 3 bases respectively, with 7 bases between them. The CDR3 runs 13 residues. Germline assignment: CDR1 SGHDN and CDR2 FVKESK. For the CDR3, the DNA is TGTGCCAGCAGCCAATTGCTGCACACTGAAGCTTTCTTT. Encoded protein: CASSQLLHTEAFF.

This clonotype was seen at least ten times. The chain uses TRBV29-1 and TRBJ1-3; weak D call: TRBD1 (6 bases). V was clipped by 4 bases and J by 4 bases, with 11 bases between them. This CDR3 has 13 amino acids. Germline values: CDR1 SQVTM, CDR2 ANQGSEA. The CDR3 DNA sequence: TGCAGCGTTGCAGGGGTAAGCGGAAACACCATATATTTT. This codes for CSVAGVSGNTIYF. Supplemented by reference TRBV29-1 and TRBJ1-3, the full variable domain reads SAVISQKPSRDICQRGTSLTIQCQVDSQVTMMFWYRQQPGQSLTLIATANQGSEATYESGFVIDKFPISRPNLTFSTLTVSNMSPEDSSIYLCSVAGVSGNTIYFGEGSWLTVV.

This clonotype was observed a handful of times. The genes are TRBV3-2 and TRBJ2-2; the tabulated D call, TRBD1, remains unverified against the DNA. TRBV3-2 is termed a pseudogene. The CDR3 has 18 residues. CDR3 nucleotides: TGTGCCAGCAGCCTCCCCCTTGATTGGGGGACGATCACCGGGGAGCTGTTTTTT. Its translation: CASSLPLDWGTITGELFF.

With respect to this clonotype: A much larger clone is a single base away; this may be a read error. The chain has TRBV6-1 and TRBJ1-1; D is unclear. The CDR3 contains 13 residues. V was shortened by 4 bases and J by 2 bases, with 8 bases between the two germline ends. From germline, CDR1 is MNHNS and CDR2 SASEGT. CDR3 in amino acids: CASSVVINTEAFF. DNA for the CDR3: TGTGCCAGCAGTGTAGTGATAAACACTGAAGCTTTCTTT.

A few counts support this clonotype. The V and J genes are TRBV28 and TRBJ1-2; no definite D call. Germline V gene data show CDR1 as MDHEN and CDR2 as SYDVKM. Trimming removed 2 bases at V and 7 bases at J, with 8 bases between. The CDR3 totals 12 residues. The CDR3 DNA sequence: TGTGCCAGCAGTTTAACCAGGCGTGGCTACACCTTC. It is translated as CASSLTRRGYTF.

This clonotype was seen a few times. The genes are TRBV5-7 and TRBJ2-7; no clear D. TRBV5-7 is filed as an ORF, its function uncertain. The CDR3 covers 16 residues. Deletions cut 2 bases from V and 0 bases from J, with 15 bases between. This CDR3 reads CASSLARPVSSYEQYF. CDR3 in DNA: TGTGCCAGCAGCTTAGCAAGGCCGGTAAGCTCCTACGAGCAGTACTTC.